Following are 10 T cell receptor beta chains from one sample sequenced in a study of shared clonotypes between healthy human individuals. Profiled with immunoSEQ multiplex PCR; TCRdb holds only in-frame clones, not every one. The sample has millions of clones, roughly 94% seen once. Terminally differentiated effector memory CD45RA+ cells were excluded by CCR7 positive selection of CD45RO-negative cells. The sequencing input was naive CD8+ T cells sorted from blood. The receptors come from a man younger than 35 in good health.

The chain recombines TRBV6-6 with TRBJ1-1; D is unresolved. Germline CDR1 is MNHNY and CDR2 is SVGAGI (reference sequence). V lost 5 bases and J 7 bases, leaving 8 bases between the germline ends. CDR3 length: 11 amino acids. The CDR3 DNA is TGTGCCAGCAGTCCGGAGGGTGAAGCTTTCTTT. This gives the protein CASSPEGEAFF.

The rearrangement uses TRBV19 and TRBJ1-2; D not certain. Germline loops: CDR1 LNHDA, CDR2 SQIVND (reference sequence). The CDR3 spans 16 residues. V lost 0 bases, J lost 1 base, and 12 bases lay in between. The CDR3 region is CASSIDLGGLNYGYTF. Here the CDR3 DNA reads TGTGCCAGTAGTATAGACCTGGGCGGCCTTAACTATGGCTACACCTTC.

This chain uses TRBV6-1 with TRBJ2-7; D possibly corresponds to TRBD1 (5 bases). Germline V CDR1 and CDR2: MNHNS, SASEGT. CDR3 length equals 13 residues. V shed 5 bases and J shed 3 bases, with 11 bases lying between them. CDR3 nucleotides: TGTGCCAGCAGTCAGGGAAGGTACTACGAGCAGTACTTC. Protein: CASSQGRYYEQYF.

The rearrangement uses TRBV29-1 and TRBJ2-1; 12 bases agree with TRBD2. V was pared by 5 bases and J by 8 bases, with 7 bases of the junction left unmatched. In germline, CDR1 is SQVTM, CDR2 ANQGSEA. This CDR3 is 14 amino acids long. This CDR3 is CSVRGLAGGDEQFF. For the CDR3, the DNA is TGCAGCGTTCGGGGACTAGCGGGTGGGGATGAGCAGTTCTTC.

Here the CDR3 reads CASSLIPGINEKLFF. As DNA, the CDR3 is TGTGCCAGCAGTTTAATTCCGGGGATTAATGAAAAACTGTTTTTT. V and J are TRBV27 and TRBJ1-4; D is ambiguous. Germline-derived CDR1 and CDR2 are MNHEY and SMNVEV (reference sequence). V dropped 2 bases and J dropped 4 bases, with 11 bases sitting between them. The CDR3 totals 15 residues.

The gene calls are TRBV7-9 and TRBJ2-7; D is perhaps TRBD1 (5 bases). V lost 3 bases and J lost 4, with 22 bases in between. The CDR3 is 17 amino acids. The germline gives CDR1 SEHNR, CDR2 FQNEAQ (reference sequence). The CDR3 DNA sequence: TGTGCCAGCAGCTTCGGCCAGGGAAAGGGGTTCGGGTACGAGCAGTACTTC. This codes for CASSFGQGKGFGYEQYF.

The chain has TRBV6-6 and TRBJ1-2; D is possibly TRBD1 (6 bases). Germline CDR1 reads MNHNY; CDR2 reads SVGAGI (reference sequence). Trimming removed 2 bases from V and 7 bases from J, with 11 bases in between. CDR3 length equals 13 residues. CDR3 in DNA: TGTGCCAGCAGTTACAACAGGGCCGCTGGCTACACCTTC. Its translation is CASSYNRAAGYTF.

This clone was seen ten or more times. This sample includes further DNA sequences coding for the same CDR3. The chain combines TRBV5-1 with TRBJ2-7, with 8 bases that match TRBD2. The junction had 6 bases not matched to a gene; V was cut back by 4 bases and J by 6 bases. The CDR3 runs 13 residues. Germline CDR1 is SGHRS and CDR2 is YFSETQ. As DNA, the CDR3 is TGCGCCAGCAGCCCCGGCGGGGGGCTCGAGCAGTACTTC. Translated, it gives CASSPGGGLEQYF.

This clone showed up just once. The chain links TRBV7-3 to TRBJ2-7, with D possibly TRBD1 on 5 matching bases. The CDR3 runs to 15 residues. Trimming removed 2 bases at V and 3 bases at J, with 14 bases between. Germline V gene lookup returns CDR1 SGHTA and CDR2 FQGTGA. The DNA for the CDR3 is TGTGCCAGCAGCTTATACCCGACAGTGTACTACGAGCAGTACTTC. This sequence encodes CASSLYPTVYYEQYF.

This chain connects TRBV28 to TRBJ2-3, with 8 bases aligning to TRBD2. Trimming cost V 3 bases and J 2 bases; bases outside gene matches: 4. The CDR3 has 15 amino acids. Germline CDR1 reads MDHEN; CDR2 reads SYDVKM. The DNA of the CDR3 is TGTGCCAGCAGTTTCGGACTAGCCAACACAGATACGCAGTATTTT. Amino acid sequence: CASSFGLANTDTQYF.